These 20 T cell receptor beta chains came from one sample sequenced in a study of technical replicates of blood from four donors (dated by TCRdb to about 2017). Library construction relied on the immunoSEQ multiplex PCR assay. As stored in TCRdb, this immuneACCESS dataset retains in-frame rearrangements with V and J assigned. A fraction of the clones does not appear; measured against another copy, unresolved V genes explain less than half of the discrepancy, and the remainder lacks a known reason. Across this sample there are over 70,000 clones, with 95% seen only once. Approximately 0.35% of the sample is held by the ten biggest clonotypes. Source material: T cells isolated from PBMCs. The receptors come from a human donor in good health.

This clone was counted a single time. The chain carries TRBV27 and TRBJ1-5; D is uncertain. Between the trimmed V and J ends, which lost 4 bases and 3 bases, there was a span of 10 bases. There are 14 residues in the CDR3. Germline lookup yields CDR1 MNHEY and CDR2 SMNVEV (reference sequence). CDR3 residues: CASSSGNYNQPQHF. DNA for the CDR3: TGTGCCAGCAGTTCGGGGAACTACAATCAGCCCCAGCATTTT.

Only a few counts were recorded for this clone. As DNA, the CDR3 is TGCAGCGCCGGGGACAGGAGTCTGAACACTGAAGCTTTCTTT. Protein: CSAGDRSLNTEAFF. The chain has TRBV29-1 and TRBJ1-1, with 8 bases that match TRBD1. The CDR3 extends over 14 amino acids. Trimming took 7 bases from V and 0 from J; bases not matched to a gene: 7. Germline V gene lookup returns CDR1 SQVTM and CDR2 ANQGSEA.

This sequence joins TRBV4-1 and TRBJ2-1; 8 bases are shared with TRBD1. V was clipped by 8 bases and J by 4 bases; unmatched bases: 7. CDR3 length: 14 amino acids. Germline CDR1 reads MGHRA; CDR2 reads YSYEKL. The DNA of the CDR3 is TGCGCCAGCGGACAGGGCTCCGGATACAATGAGCAGTTCTTC. Translated: CASGQGSGYNEQFF.

The gene calls are TRBV7-3 and TRBJ2-5; a possible D gene is TRBD1 (5 bases). CDR1 is SGHTA and CDR2 is FQGTGA in the germline V gene. The CDR3 is 13 amino acids. Between the trimmed V and J ends, which lost 5 bases and 1 base, there was a span of 8 bases. The CDR3 loop is CASSRTPQETQYF. In nucleotides, the CDR3 is TGTGCCAGCAGCCGGACACCCCAAGAGACCCAGTACTTC. The full variable domain, with the rest looked up from reference TRBV7-3 and TRBJ2-5, is GAGVSQTPSNKVTEKGKYVELRCDPISGHTALYWYRQSLGQGPEFLIYFQGTGAADDSGLPNDRFFAVRPEGSVSTLKIQRTERGDSAVYLCASSRTPQETQYFGPGTRLLVL.

This chain uses TRBV6-5 with TRBJ1-1, with D possibly matching TRBD1 (5 bases). The germline V gene encodes CDR1 MNHEY and CDR2 SVGAGI. V was pared by 7 bases and J by 4 bases, with 13 bases between. The CDR3 contains 13 residues. The CDR3 DNA sequence: TGTGCCAGCACACAGGATTTGGGCACTGAAGCTTTCTTT. Protein product: CASTQDLGTEAFF.

The rearrangement uses TRBV30 and TRBJ2-5; 8 bases agree with TRBD1. V was clipped by 1 base and J by 6 bases; unmatched bases: 4. There are 13 residues in the CDR3. CDR1 GTSNPN and CDR2 SVGIG come from the germline V gene (reference sequence). The CDR3 DNA reads as TGTGCCTGGAGTGGACAGGGGAGGAAGACCCAGTACTTC. It yields the protein CAWSGQGRKTQYF.

The CDR3 is CASSVGLGTGYNEQFF. For the CDR3, the DNA is TGTGCCAGCAGCGTGGGGTTGGGGACAGGATACAATGAGCAGTTCTTC. The chain couples TRBV9 to TRBJ2-1; 8 positions agree with TRBD1. In germline, CDR1 is SGDLS, CDR2 YYNGEE. V shed 2 bases and J 4 bases; nucleotides not matched to a gene: 8. The CDR3 is 16 amino acids.

This clone was recorded only once. Other DNA sequences from this sample encode an identical CDR3 as well. In DNA form, the CDR3 reads TGTGCCAGTAGTATACAGGGGGCTGACTATGGCTACACCTTC. This translates into CASSIQGADYGYTF. The V call is TRBV19, the J call TRBJ1-2; 8 positions agree with TRBD1. V lost 2 bases and J lost 3; bases outside the gene matches: 2. The CDR3 runs 14 residues. Germline CDR1 is LNHDA and CDR2 is SQIVND (reference sequence). Using reference TRBV19 and TRBJ1-2 for the parts outside the CDR3, the full variable domain is DGGITQSPKYLFRKEGQNVTLSCEQNLNHDAMYWYRQDPGQGLRLIYYSQIVNDFQKGDIAEGYSVSREKKESFPLTVTSAQKNPTAFYLCASSIQGADYGYTFGSGTRLTVV.

The chain links TRBV5-1 to TRBJ2-7; 10 nucleotides match TRBD2. Germline trimming cut 0 bases from V and 3 bases from J; bases unmatched to any gene: 12. The CDR3 sequence is 18 residues long. From germline, CDR1 is SGHRS and CDR2 YFSETQ. The CDR3 loop reads CASSLGASGSHTLYEQYF. Here the CDR3 DNA reads TGCGCCAGCAGCTTGGGGGCTAGCGGGAGCCACACCCTCTACGAGCAGTACTTC.

V is TRBV2 and J is TRBJ1-1, with D uncertain. V shed 6 bases and J shed 10 bases, with 12 bases lying between them. The germline gives CDR1 SNHLY, CDR2 FYNNEI. There are 11 residues in the CDR3. The chain's CDR3 is CASRTGDGAFF. CDR3 bases: TGTGCCAGCAGGACGGGAGATGGAGCTTTCTTT.

The rearrangement uses TRBV30 and TRBJ2-5; no reliable D call. Germline values: CDR1 GTSNPN, CDR2 SVGIG (reference sequence). The CDR3 totals 13 residues. Trimming left V 1 base short and J 4 bases short, with 10 bases between. The CDR3 loop is CAWSAEPRETQYF. In nucleotides, the CDR3 is TGTGCCTGGAGTGCCGAACCTAGAGAGACCCAGTACTTC.

The rearrangement uses TRBV5-8 and TRBJ2-5; 8 bases match TRBD1. The CDR3 runs to 12 residues. Germline assignment: CDR1 SGHTS and CDR2 YDEGEE. Trimming cost V 3 bases and J 9 bases; bases outside gene matches: 4. CDR3 residues: CASSYRQGPQYF. CDR3 sequence (DNA): TGTGCCAGCAGCTACCGACAGGGGCCCCAGTACTTC.

This chain connects TRBV19 to TRBJ2-2; 10 bases are a match to TRBD1. V lost 8 bases and J lost 4; bases outside the gene matches: 7. Germline CDR1 reads LNHDA; CDR2 reads SQIVND (reference sequence). The CDR3 runs to 15 residues. CDR3 region: CASLPGDRGTGELFF. CDR3 nucleotide sequence: TGTGCCAGTCTACCAGGGGACAGGGGCACCGGGGAGCTGTTTTTT.

This clone is a singleton in its sample. The chain recombines TRBV27 with TRBJ1-5; 8 nucleotides align to TRBD1. V dropped 6 bases and J dropped 2; count of bases not matched to a gene: 3. The CDR3 sequence is 14 residues long. The germline V gene encodes CDR1 MNHEY and CDR2 SMNVEV (reference sequence). This CDR3 is CASSLTGGNQPQHF. The CDR3 DNA reads TGTGCCAGCAGCTTGACAGGGGGCAATCAGCCCCAGCATTTT.

The chain recombines TRBV9 with TRBJ2-1, with 11 bases lining up with TRBD2. There are 13 residues in the CDR3. After removal of 4 bases from V and 7 bases from J, the junction contained 1 base not matched to a gene. Germline loops: CDR1 SGDLS, CDR2 YYNGEE. The CDR3 sequence is CASSLAGGNEQFF. CDR3 DNA: TGTGCCAGCAGCTTAGCGGGAGGGAATGAGCAGTTCTTC.

This chain uses TRBV11-2 with TRBJ1-2; the match to TRBD1 covers 8 bases. The CDR3 contains 13 residues. V shed 5 bases and J 8 bases; nucleotides not matched to a gene: 7. Germline CDR1 is SGHAT and CDR2 is FQNNGV. The CDR3 DNA is TGTGCCAGCAGCCCTGGACAGGGAGGAGGCTACACCTTC. Amino acid sequence: CASSPGQGGGYTF. The full variable domain, in which reference TRBV11-2 and TRBJ1-2 provide the parts outside the CDR3, is EAGVAQSPRYKIIEKRQSVAFWCNPISGHATLYWYQQILGQGPKLLIQFQNNGVVDDSQLPKDRFSAERLKGVDSTLKIQPAKLEDSAVYLCASSPGQGGGYTFGSGTRLTVV.

The CDR3 here is CASSYSLAQETQYF. CDR3 DNA: TGTGCCAGCAGTTACTCGCTAGCGCAGGAGACCCAGTACTTC. The chain is built from TRBV6-5 and TRBJ2-5; tentatively, D is TRBD2 (6 bases). The CDR3 runs 14 residues. In germline, CDR1 is MNHEY, CDR2 SVGAGI. The V and J ends lost 0 bases and 5 bases respectively, with 10 bases between them.

Comment on this clone: The sample has other DNA sequences that encode this CDR3 too. CDR3 coding DNA: TGTGCCACCCTAATCCCGGGCGGGGACTATGGCTACACCTTC. Amino acid sequence: CATLIPGGDYGYTF. This chain links TRBV25-1 with TRBJ1-2; D is uncertain. V lost 10 bases to trimming and J lost 3 bases, with 18 bases between them. CDR3 size: 14 residues. The V gene's germline CDR1 is MGHDK and CDR2 SYGVNS.

The CDR3, as DNA: TGTGCCAGCTCACGACCGGACAGGGAGGACTATGGCTACACCTTC. This encodes CASSRPDREDYGYTF. The chain carries TRBV18 and TRBJ1-2; 8 bases fit TRBD1. The V and J ends lost 4 bases and 3 bases, in that order; junction bases with no gene match: 7. The CDR3 covers 15 residues. The germline CDR1 and CDR2 sequences are KGHSH and LQKENI.

The chain recombines TRBV30 with TRBJ2-1; D ambiguous. The CDR3 loop spans 18 amino acids. The germline V gene has CDR1 GTSNPN and CDR2 SVGIG (reference sequence). V lost 0 bases to trimming and J lost 0 bases, with 18 bases between them. The CDR3 DNA reads TGTGCCTGGAGTGTGCGTATCGTCCCAATCTACTCCTACAATGAGCAGTTCTTC. As protein: CAWSVRIVPIYSYNEQFF. The whole variable domain, filled in from reference TRBV30 and TRBJ2-1, reads SQTIHQWPATLVQPVGSPLSLECTVEGTSNPNLYWYRQAAGRGLQLLFYSVGIGQISSEVPQNLSASRPQDRQFILSSKKLLLSDSGFYLCAWSVRIVPIYSYNEQFFGPGTRLTVL.